Listed here are 7 T cell receptor beta chains from one sample, sequenced in a study of shared clonotypes between healthy human individuals. Data came from immunoSEQ multiplex PCR; TCRdb stores just in-frame clones and leaves some out. The sample shows roughly 1,500,000 clones, 98% of them seen only once. Source material: naive CD4+ T cells sorted from blood. Subset noted: CD45RA+ positively selected. These receptor sequences come from a man aged 25 to 40 in good health.

The rearrangement uses TRBV7-9 and TRBJ1-4, with a tentative D call TRBD1 (5 bases). Trimming took 5 bases from V and 4 from J, leaving 17 bases between them. The germline gives CDR1 SEHNR, CDR2 FQNEAQ (reference sequence). The CDR3 contains 16 residues. CDR3 region: CASSLGTYRRNEKLFF. DNA for the CDR3: TGTGCCAGCAGCCTAGGGACTTACCGGCGTAATGAAAAACTGTTTTTT.

The genes are TRBV30 and TRBJ2-7; unclear D gene. Germline V gives CDR1 GTSNPN, CDR2 SVGIG (reference sequence). The CDR3 length is 15 residues. Trimming took 2 bases from V and 3 from J, leaving 17 bases between them. CDR3 sequence reads: CAWSPPVARHYEQYF. For the CDR3, the DNA is TGTGCCTGGAGTCCACCCGTGGCGAGACACTACGAGCAGTACTTC.

The rearrangement joins TRBV19 to TRBJ2-1; the match to TRBD1 covers 7 bases. The CDR3 runs to 15 residues. Germline V lookup: CDR1 LNHDA, CDR2 SQIVND (reference sequence). The V and J ends lost 4 bases and 8 bases, in that order; junction bases with no gene match: 11. CDR3 residues: CASSRGGLTRDEQFF. For the CDR3, the DNA is TGTGCCAGTAGTAGAGGGGGCTTGACCCGGGATGAGCAGTTCTTC.

This chain connects TRBV5-1 to TRBJ2-1, with 10 bases aligning to TRBD2. The CDR3 length is 15 residues. Germline values: CDR1 SGHRS, CDR2 YFSETQ. V shed 0 bases, J shed 6 bases, and the junction held 3 bases outside the gene matches. For the CDR3, the DNA is TGCGCCAGCAGCTTGGAGTCTAGCGGGAGCAATGAGCAGTTCTTC. Translating it yields CASSLESSGSNEQFF.

The J gene is TRBJ1-4, the V gene TRBV28; D is unclear. Trimming took 1 base from V and 6 from J, leaving 9 bases between them. The CDR3 covers 14 residues. Germline V lookup: CDR1 MDHEN, CDR2 SYDVKM. The CDR3 sequence is CASSLSRFDEKLFF. CDR3 nucleotide sequence: TGTGCCAGCAGTTTATCCAGATTCGATGAAAAACTGTTTTTT.

The J gene is TRBJ2-1, the V gene TRBV5-4; 9 nucleotides match TRBD1. CDR1 and CDR2 (germline): SGHNT, YYREEE (reference sequence). There are 14 residues in the CDR3. V shed 7 bases, J shed 7 bases, and the junction held 9 bases outside the gene matches. CDR3 in DNA: TGTGCCAGCCAGACCGGGACAGGGACAAATGAGCAGTTCTTC. Translation: CASQTGTGTNEQFF.

The rearrangement uses TRBV5-5 and TRBJ2-2, with D perhaps TRBD1 (6 bases). The germline V gene has CDR1 SGHKS and CDR2 YYEKEE (reference sequence). V shed 2 bases and J shed 4 bases, with 12 bases lying between them. This CDR3 region has 15 residues. The CDR3, as DNA: TGTGCCAGCAGCTTCGAAGTAGGGGGCACCGGGGAGCTGTTTTTT. Translating it yields CASSFEVGGTGELFF.